The 27 T cell receptor beta chains presented below share a single source sample, sequenced in a study of blood T cell repertoires in COVID-19. Some clones are missing from TCRdb's copy, which holds only in-frame ones; the method was immunoSEQ multiplex PCR. This table holds 200,000 to 300,000 clones, around 85% found once. The sample consisted of peripheral blood. These receptors were taken from a man aged 50 to 59 with COVID-19, enrolled during active disease.

The chain carries TRBV19 and TRBJ1-5; TRBD1 matches at 8 bases. From germline, CDR1 is LNHDA and CDR2 SQIVND (reference sequence). This CDR3 has 15 amino acids. The V and J ends lost 8 bases and 4 bases, in that order; junction bases with no gene match: 10. CDR3 residues: CASHLTGVRNQPQHF. CDR3 bases: TGTGCCAGTCATTTGACAGGGGTGAGGAATCAGCCCCAGCATTTT.

V usage is TRBV7-3 and J usage is TRBJ2-1; possibly TRBD1 for D (5 bases). This CDR3 is built from 13 residues. V was cut by 0 bases and J by 10 bases, with 10 bases left in between. CDR1 SGHTA and CDR2 FQGTGA come from the germline V gene. The CDR3 DNA sequence: TGTGCCAGCAGCTTAACCCATGGACACGAGCAGTTCTTC. Translating gives CASSLTHGHEQFF.

V is TRBV9 and J is TRBJ2-2, with D perhaps matching TRBD2 (7 bases). The germline V and J ends were trimmed by 0 bases and 6 bases, with 15 bases remaining between them. The CDR3 runs to 16 residues. The germline gives CDR1 SGDLS, CDR2 YYNGEE. CDR3 coding DNA: TGTGCCAGCAGCGTAGTTAATTCGGGGGGCGCCGGGGAGCTGTTTTTT. It specifies CASSVVNSGGAGELFF.

This sequence joins TRBV11-2 and TRBJ2-5; 16 positions match TRBD2. Trimming cost V 7 bases and J 4 bases; bases outside gene matches: 9. CDR3 length: 17 amino acids. Germline lookup yields CDR1 SGHAT and CDR2 FQNNGV. CDR3 bases: TGTGCCAGCATTCATGGGACTAGCGGGGGGGCGGTAGAGACCCAGTACTTC. Residues: CASIHGTSGGAVETQYF.

V and J are TRBV3-1 (or the pseudogene TRBV3-2) and TRBJ1-1; possible D gene TRBD1, 5 bases. Germline CDR1 is LGHDT and CDR2 is YNNKEL (reference sequence). V was pared by 4 bases and J by 4 bases, with 10 bases between. This CDR3 is built from 13 residues. CDR3 residues: CASSPGGGTEAFF. The CDR3 DNA follows: TGTGCCAGCAGCCCCGGGGGGGGCACTGAAGCTTTCTTT.

The count of this clone is one. The chain links TRBV18 to TRBJ1-1, with D perhaps matching TRBD1 (6 bases). The V end was cut by 2 bases, the J end by 0 bases, with 16 bases between. Germline lookup yields CDR1 KGHSH and CDR2 LQKENI. There are 17 residues in the CDR3. The CDR3: CASSPTSQGPLNTEAFF. The CDR3 nucleotides read TGTGCCAGCTCACCAACCTCACAGGGTCCCCTGAACACTGAAGCTTTCTTT. Full variable domain (outside the CDR3, taken from reference TRBV18 and TRBJ1-1): NAGVMQNPRHLVRRRGQEARLRCSPMKGHSHVYWYRQLPEEGLKFMVYLQKENIIDESGMPKERFSAEFPKEGPSILRIQQVVRGDSAAYFCASSPTSQGPLNTEAFFGQGTRLTVV.

The chain combines TRBV30 with TRBJ2-1; 9 bases are shared with TRBD2. Per germline, CDR1 GTSNPN and CDR2 SVGIG (reference sequence). V lost 5 bases and J lost 9; bases outside the gene matches: 11. There are 14 residues in the CDR3. CDR3 amino acids: CAWEKGLALAEQFF. The CDR3 DNA reads TGTGCCTGGGAGAAGGGACTAGCTTTGGCTGAGCAGTTCTTC.

The chain combines TRBV29-1 with TRBJ2-7; 8 nucleotides match TRBD2. CDR3 length: 13 residues. Germline trimming cut 4 bases from V and 1 base from J; bases unmatched to any gene: 3. From germline, CDR1 is SQVTM and CDR2 ANQGSEA. CDR3 residues: CSVVTSGSYEQYF. For the CDR3, the DNA is TGCAGCGTTGTAACTAGCGGATCCTACGAGCAGTACTTC.

The genes are TRBV25-1 and TRBJ1-2; D is uncertain. Germline CDR1 MGHDK, CDR2 SYGVNS. V was clipped by 3 bases and J by 5 bases, with 10 bases between them. The CDR3 runs 13 residues. The CDR3 region is CASSEAGLYGYTF. CDR3 in DNA: TGTGCCAGCAGTGAGGCGGGATTATATGGCTACACCTTC.

This chain connects TRBV11-2 to TRBJ2-7; 8 bases map to TRBD1. CDR1 and CDR2 (germline): SGHAT, FQNNGV. V gave up 1 base and J gave up 4 bases; unmatched junction bases: 6. The CDR3 extends over 15 amino acids. This chain's CDR3 is CASSLVGRGQYEQYF. In DNA, the CDR3 is TGTGCCAGCAGCTTAGTGGGCAGGGGGCAATACGAGCAGTACTTC. Drawing the rest from reference TRBV11-2 and TRBJ2-7, the complete variable domain is EAGVAQSPRYKIIEKRQSVAFWCNPISGHATLYWYQQILGQGPKLLIQFQNNGVVDDSQLPKDRFSAERLKGVDSTLKIQPAKLEDSAVYLCASSLVGRGQYEQYFGPGTRLTVT.

V usage is TRBV6-4 and J usage is TRBJ1-4; 8 bases match TRBD1. CDR1 and CDR2 (germline): MRHNA, SNTAGT. The length of the CDR3 is 14 residues. V lost 6 bases to trimming and J lost 4 bases; unmatched junction nucleotides: 4. CDR3 sequence reads: CASRTGAYNEKLFF. The CDR3 DNA reads as TGTGCCAGCAGGACAGGGGCCTATAATGAAAAACTGTTTTTT.

The genes are TRBV7-2 and TRBJ2-5; 16 bases align to TRBD2. This CDR3 is 17 amino acids long. Germline V CDR1 and CDR2: SGHTA, FQGNSA. The junction had 8 bases not matched to a gene; V was cut back by 5 bases and J by 5 bases. CDR3 nucleotides: TGTGCCAGCAGCCCCCCGGGACTAGCGGGGGGGCTGGAGACCCAGTACTTC. The encoded protein is CASSPPGLAGGLETQYF.

This clone came up a few times. This chain joins TRBV5-4 and TRBJ2-3, with 9 bases matching TRBD2. This CDR3 is 15 amino acids long. The junction had 5 bases not matched to a gene; V was cut back by 0 bases and J by 6 bases. Germline-derived CDR1 and CDR2 are SGHNT and YYREEE (reference sequence). CDR3 in amino acids: CASSLASGASDTQYF. DNA for the CDR3: TGTGCCAGCAGCTTGGCTAGCGGGGCGTCGGATACGCAGTATTTT.

The chain combines TRBV5-1 with TRBJ1-6; no clear D. This CDR3 is 17 amino acids long. Germline V gives CDR1 SGHRS, CDR2 YFSETQ. Trimming cost V 0 bases and J 0 bases, with 10 bases left between them. The CDR3 region has the DNA TGCGCCAGCAGCTTGGCCGGAGGGAGCTCCTATAATTCACCCCTCCACTTT. It codes for CASSLAGGSSYNSPLHF.

The J gene is TRBJ2-5, the V gene TRBV5-6; weak D call: TRBD2 (5 bases). This CDR3 has 14 amino acids. V gave up 5 bases and J gave up 5 bases, with 16 bases separating them. CDR1 and CDR2 from the germline V gene are SGHDT and YYEEEE. The CDR3 coding sequence is TGTGCCAGCAGGGAGTGGAGGTTTCGGGAGACCCAGTACTTC. Its translation: CASREWRFRETQYF.

The V and J genes are TRBV27 and TRBJ2-1; 8 bases fit TRBD1. V was pared by 2 bases and J by 4 bases, with 7 bases of the junction left unmatched. This CDR3 has 16 residues. Germline V gene data show CDR1 as MNHEY and CDR2 as SMNVEV (reference sequence). The CDR3 sequence is CASSLVGQGYYNEQFF. CDR3 in DNA: TGTGCCAGCAGTTTAGTTGGACAGGGCTATTACAATGAGCAGTTCTTC.

V and J are TRBV11-2 and TRBJ2-7; 12 bases are a match to TRBD1. CDR3 size: 15 residues. The germline V gene has CDR1 SGHAT and CDR2 FQNNGV. Trimming at V came to 5 bases and at J to 1 base, leaving 3 bases not matched to a gene. The chain's CDR3 is CASSPGQGASYEQYF. The CDR3 DNA reads as TGTGCCAGCAGCCCGGGACAGGGGGCGTCCTACGAGCAGTACTTC.

This chain joins TRBV2 and TRBJ2-7; D might be TRBD1 (6 bases). From germline, CDR1 is SNHLY and CDR2 FYNNEI. With 4 bases removed from V and 2 bases from J, the gap between germline ends came to 15 bases. The CDR3 contains 15 residues. CDR3 sequence reads: CASSAQQGPTYEQYF. CDR3 DNA sequence: TGTGCCAGCAGTGCACAACAGGGCCCAACCTACGAGCAGTACTTC.

This clone turned up a few times. This chain uses TRBV5-6 with TRBJ2-7; tentative D call: TRBD2 (6 bases). Trimming took off 4 bases at V and 6 bases at J, with 14 bases between the two ends. The CDR3 totals 13 residues. Germline V gives CDR1 SGHDT, CDR2 YYEEEE. The CDR3 bases are TGTGCCAGCAGCACGGGAGTTCGGAGCGAGCAGTACTTC. Protein sequence: CASSTGVRSEQYF. The whole variable domain, remainder taken from reference TRBV5-6 and TRBJ2-7, is DAGVTQSPTHLIKTRGQQVTLRCSPKSGHDTVSWYQQALGQGPQFIFQYYEEEERQRGNFPDRFSGHQFPNYSSELNVNALLLGDSALYLCASSTGVRSEQYFGPGTRLTVT.

The CDR3 DNA follows: TGTGCCAGCAGCTCCCGGACCAAAGGGGATCAGCCCCAGCATTTT. This sequence encodes CASSSRTKGDQPQHF. The rearrangement joins TRBV21-1 to TRBJ1-5; TRBD1 reflects the table's D call only, with no check against the DNA. TRBV21-1 is designated a pseudogene. The length of the CDR3 is 15 residues.

The chain has TRBV7-9 and TRBJ1-4; D possibly corresponds to TRBD1 (5 bases). V dropped 2 bases and J dropped 4 bases, with 8 bases sitting between them. The CDR3 runs to 14 residues. CDR1 SEHNR and CDR2 FQNEAQ come from the germline V gene (reference sequence). CDR3 residues: CASSLSRDNEKLFF. CDR3 DNA: TGTGCCAGCAGCTTAAGCAGGGATAATGAAAAACTGTTTTTT. Drawing the rest from reference TRBV7-9 and TRBJ1-4, the complete variable domain is DTGVSQNPRHKITKRGQNVTFRCDPISEHNRLYWYRQTLGQGPEFLTYFQNEAQLEKSRLLSDRFSAERPKGSFSTLEIQRTEQGDSAMYLCASSLSRDNEKLFFGSGTQLSVL.

V is TRBV15 and J is TRBJ1-3, with a possible D match to TRBD1 (5 bases). This CDR3 has 14 residues. The V end was cut by 3 bases, the J end by 6 bases, with 12 bases between. Germline lookup yields CDR1 LNHNV and CDR2 YYDKDF (reference sequence). CDR3 protein: CATSSGATVNTIYF. DNA of the CDR3: TGTGCCACCAGCAGTGGGGCCACGGTAAACACCATATATTTT.

This clone has only one observation. The chain links TRBV7-9 to TRBJ1-2, with 11 bases matching TRBD1. Trimming took 5 bases from V and 6 from J; bases not matched to a gene: 11. There are 16 residues in the CDR3. Germline loops: CDR1 SEHNR, CDR2 FQNEAQ (reference sequence). Written as DNA, the CDR3 is TGTGCCAGCAGCACGTGGACAGGGGGCGTGTTGCATGGCTACACCTTC. Residues: CASSTWTGGVLHGYTF.

This rearrangement joins TRBV10-3 to TRBJ1-1; D ambiguous. The germline V gene encodes CDR1 ENHRY and CDR2 SYGVKD. The CDR3 consists of 13 residues. V was trimmed by 9 bases and J by 2 bases, leaving 13 bases between them. The CDR3 DNA reads TGTGCCATTCAGAGCGGAAGTAACACTGAAGCTTTCTTT. Its protein is CAIQSGSNTEAFF.

This sequence joins TRBV5-1 and TRBJ2-5, with a weak D call TRBD1 (6 bases). V was trimmed by 0 bases and J by 3 bases, leaving 15 bases between them. Germline CDR1 reads SGHRS; CDR2 reads YFSETQ. This CDR3 has 16 residues. CDR3 nucleotide sequence: TGCGCCAGCAGCTTGGTAATTGCACAGGGCAAAGAGACCCAGTACTTC. Its protein is CASSLVIAQGKETQYF.

The V gene is TRBV3-1 (or the pseudogene TRBV3-2), the J gene TRBJ2-3, with TRBD2 matching over 7 bases. CDR1 is LGHDT and CDR2 is YNNKEL in the germline V gene (reference sequence). The CDR3 consists of 15 residues. Trimming removed 4 bases from V and 0 bases from J; junction bases left unmatched: 4. CDR3 residues: CASSPLGGSTDTQYF. The CDR3 nucleotides read TGTGCCAGCAGCCCCCTGGGGGGGAGCACAGATACGCAGTATTTT.

The chain is built from TRBV5-1 and TRBJ1-6; D is unclear. Deletions cut 0 bases from V and 6 bases from J, with 10 bases between. The germline CDR1 and CDR2 sequences are SGHRS and YFSETQ. The CDR3 length is 15 residues. This CDR3 is CASSLATAINSPLHF. DNA for the CDR3: TGCGCCAGCAGCTTGGCCACAGCTATTAATTCACCCCTCCACTTT.